The 22 T cell receptor beta chains reported below all come from one sample, sequenced in a study of identifying expanded T cells in peripheral blood. Generated by immunoSEQ multiplex PCR, the TCRdb table keeps only in-frame clones and is missing some. The data hold under 70,000 clones, with approximately 87% observed a single time. Sequencing was performed on blood. These receptors were collected from a person aged 18 to 75 in good health.

V is TRBV5-1 and J is TRBJ2-5; no reliable D call. The V and J ends lost 4 bases and 0 bases respectively, with 13 bases between them. The CDR3 has 15 residues. Germline V gives CDR1 SGHRS, CDR2 YFSETQ. In nucleotides, the CDR3 is TGCGCCAGCAGCACCACCAGCCATTACCAAGAGACCCAGTACTTC. Translated: CASSTTSHYQETQYF.

The gene calls are TRBV11-2 and TRBJ2-5; 13 bases agree with TRBD2. Germline CDR1 and CDR2: SGHAT and FQNNGV. The CDR3 loop spans 15 amino acids. Trimming took 4 bases from V and 2 from J; bases not matched to a gene: 1. DNA of the CDR3: TGTGCCAGCAGCTCGGGACTAGCGGGACAAGAGACCCAGTACTTC. Translating gives CASSSGLAGQETQYF.

This rearrangement joins TRBV29-1 to TRBJ2-1; D unclear. The CDR3 loop spans 14 amino acids. The V end was cut by 1 base, the J end by 8 bases, with 15 bases between. The germline V gene encodes CDR1 SQVTM and CDR2 ANQGSEA. The CDR3 is CSVEGIGVRDEQFF. Written as DNA, the CDR3 is TGCAGCGTTGAAGGTATAGGAGTTCGCGATGAGCAGTTCTTC.

The V gene is TRBV29-1, the J gene TRBJ2-1, with 7 bases fitting TRBD2. V lost 5 bases, J lost 3 bases, and 10 bases stayed unmatched. This CDR3 has 15 residues. Germline V gene lookup returns CDR1 SQVTM and CDR2 ANQGSEA. CDR3 DNA sequence: TGCAGCGTTTCGTTAGCGGGCCTTTTCTACAATGAGCAGTTCTTC. This encodes CSVSLAGLFYNEQFF.

The chain recombines TRBV7-8 with TRBJ2-7; D is unresolved. Trimming took off 6 bases at V and 0 bases at J, with 6 bases between the two ends. Germline-derived CDR1 and CDR2 are SGHVS and FQNEAQ. This CDR3 region has 12 residues. CDR3 sequence (DNA): TGTGCCAGCAGTCAAAGCTCCTACGAGCAGTACTTC. The encoded protein is CASSQSSYEQYF.

The V and J genes are TRBV29-1 and TRBJ2-1; D call uncertain. The germline V gene encodes CDR1 SQVTM and CDR2 ANQGSEA. Trimming left V 1 base short and J 0 bases short, with 13 bases between. CDR3 length: 16 amino acids. CDR3 DNA sequence: TGCAGCGTTGAAGGGCTAATACTCCGCTCCTACAATGAGCAGTTCTTC. This sequence encodes CSVEGLILRSYNEQFF.

V gene TRBV28 combines with J gene TRBJ2-7; 13 nucleotides match TRBD2. The J segment lost 2 bases and the V segment lost 5 bases, leaving 15 bases of the junction unmatched. Germline V CDR1 and CDR2: MDHEN, SYDVKM. The CDR3 consists of 19 residues. This CDR3 reads CASSPWGRTSGSSTYEQYF. In DNA, the CDR3 is TGTGCCAGCAGTCCGTGGGGGAGGACTAGCGGGAGTTCAACCTACGAGCAGTACTTC.

The chain carries TRBV11-2 and TRBJ2-7; 9 positions match TRBD2. Germline values: CDR1 SGHAT, CDR2 FQNNGV. Germline trimming cut 6 bases from V and 5 bases from J; bases unmatched to any gene: 2. The CDR3 runs 12 residues. CDR3 coding DNA: TGTGCCAGCAGGGGCGGGGGGGACGAGCAGTACTTC. Protein: CASRGGGDEQYF.

The rearrangement links TRBV2 to TRBJ2-7; possible D gene TRBD2, 5 bases. V dropped 2 bases and J dropped 3 bases, with 14 bases sitting between them. The CDR3 contains 15 residues. Germline V gene lookup returns CDR1 SNHLY and CDR2 FYNNEI. The CDR3 region is CASSEHEGKNYEQYF. In DNA form, the CDR3 reads TGTGCCAGCAGTGAACACGAGGGTAAAAACTACGAGCAGTACTTC.

This chain's CDR3 is CASSPGRDPEAFF. The CDR3 DNA is TGTGCCAGCAGTCCCGGAAGGGATCCTGAAGCTTTCTTT. The genes are TRBV28 and TRBJ1-1; D gene uncertain. From germline, CDR1 is MDHEN and CDR2 SYDVKM. This CDR3 has 13 amino acids. The germline V and J ends were trimmed by 5 bases and 6 bases, with 13 bases remaining between them.

This clone was observed a few times. The rearrangement uses TRBV4-2 and TRBJ2-1; the D is unclear. V shed 1 base and J shed 6 bases, with 4 bases lying between them. The CDR3 is 12 amino acids. The germline gives CDR1 LGHNA, CDR2 YNFKEQ. CDR3 sequence: CASSQVSNEQFF. For the CDR3, the DNA is TGTGCCAGCAGCCAAGTGTCCAATGAGCAGTTCTTC.

The chain recombines TRBV5-4 with TRBJ2-3; a weak D match, TRBD2 (5 bases). V gave up 4 bases and J gave up 2 bases, with 17 bases separating them. Germline V gene lookup returns CDR1 SGHNT and CDR2 YYREEE (reference sequence). CDR3 size: 16 residues. The CDR3 DNA reads TGTGCCAGCAGCCCCGACTACCGAAGACACACAGATACGCAGTATTTT. Protein product: CASSPDYRRHTDTQYF.

This chain uses TRBV4-2 with TRBJ2-5; 8 bases map to TRBD2. V shed 0 bases, J shed 5 bases, and the junction held 5 bases outside the gene matches. The CDR3 spans 15 residues. Germline CDR1 is LGHNA and CDR2 is YNFKEQ. CDR3 nucleotide sequence: TGTGCCAGCAGCCAAGATCTAGCTAGCGGGGAGACCCAGTACTTC. Translation: CASSQDLASGETQYF.

The chain is built from TRBV18 and TRBJ1-2; possibly TRBD1 for D (6 bases). The germline gives CDR1 KGHSH, CDR2 LQKENI. V was shortened by 5 bases and J by 2 bases, with 9 bases between the two germline ends. This CDR3 is built from 13 residues. Here the CDR3 DNA reads TGTGCCAGCTCAACGGGGGCAAACTATGGCTACACCTTC. Translated: CASSTGANYGYTF.

This clone has just a few counts. The genes are TRBV25-1 and TRBJ1-2, with D perhaps matching TRBD1 (5 bases). Germline CDR1 is MGHDK and CDR2 is SYGVNS. The germline V and J ends were trimmed by 10 bases and 8 bases, with 14 bases remaining between them. The CDR3 totals 11 residues. Here the CDR3 reads CATWGSWGYTF. In DNA form, the CDR3 reads TGTGCCACCTGGGGGTCTTGGGGCTACACCTTC.

The chain links TRBV19 to TRBJ1-2; D is unclear. Trimming left V 3 bases short and J 1 base short, with 9 bases between. Germline CDR1 reads LNHDA; CDR2 reads SQIVND (reference sequence). The CDR3 loop spans 14 amino acids. The CDR3 nucleotides are TGTGCCAGTAGTATCCCCAGCGGTAACTATGGCTACACCTTC. This translates into CASSIPSGNYGYTF.

The chain is built from TRBV10-2 and TRBJ1-5; the D gene is possibly TRBD1 (6 bases). V was pared by 2 bases and J by 2 bases, with 10 bases between. Germline CDR1 is WSHSY and CDR2 is SAAADI. CDR3 size: 15 residues. CDR3 nucleotide sequence: TGCGCCAGCAGTGAGGAGGGGGGGGGCAATCAGCCCCAGCATTTT. Translated: CASSEEGGGNQPQHF.

This rearrangement joins TRBV6-5 to TRBJ1-6; 9 nucleotides line up with TRBD1. The CDR3 loop spans 14 amino acids. V dropped 6 bases and J dropped 10; count of bases not matched to a gene: 7. Looked up from germline, CDR1 is MNHEY and CDR2 is SVGAGI. As DNA, the CDR3 is TGTGCCAGCAGCCGGGGACAGGGAGAATCACCCCTCCACTTT. It is translated as CASSRGQGESPLHF.

Comments on this clone: At one boundary the junction diverges from the germline segment, which might be a read error. J is TRBJ2-3 and V is TRBV5-4; 9 bases are shared with TRBD1. Germline V gene lookup returns CDR1 SGHNT and CDR2 YYREEE (reference sequence). CDR3 size: 16 residues. This CDR3 reads CTSSLGTGPSTDTQYF. CDR3 DNA: TGTACCAGCAGCTTGGGGACAGGGCCCAGCACAGATACGCAGTATTTT.

The genes are TRBV5-1 and TRBJ2-7; no firm D call. V was shortened by 0 bases and J by 5 bases, with 12 bases between the two germline ends. CDR3 length: 14 amino acids. Germline CDR1 reads SGHRS; CDR2 reads YFSETQ. CDR3: CASSLGGLENEQYF. CDR3 bases: TGCGCCAGCAGCTTGGGTGGTCTGGAAAACGAGCAGTACTTC.

The chain links TRBV4-3 to TRBJ2-1, with 7 bases fitting TRBD2. The CDR3 runs to 14 residues. V gave up 3 bases and J gave up 1 base; unmatched junction bases: 0. Germline V lookup: CDR1 LGHNA, CDR2 YSLEER. CDR3 coding DNA: TGCGCCAGCAGCCAGGGGGGGTCCTACAATGAGCAGTTCTTC. The encoded protein is CASSQGGSYNEQFF.

CDR3 amino acids: CATGLAGDEQFF. The CDR3 nucleotides read TGTGCCACCGGACTAGCGGGAGATGAGCAGTTCTTC. The chain links TRBV10-3 to TRBJ2-1; 13 positions agree with TRBD2. V lost 10 bases to trimming and J lost 8 bases; unmatched junction nucleotides: 2. The V gene's germline CDR1 is ENHRY and CDR2 SYGVKD. The CDR3 spans 12 residues.